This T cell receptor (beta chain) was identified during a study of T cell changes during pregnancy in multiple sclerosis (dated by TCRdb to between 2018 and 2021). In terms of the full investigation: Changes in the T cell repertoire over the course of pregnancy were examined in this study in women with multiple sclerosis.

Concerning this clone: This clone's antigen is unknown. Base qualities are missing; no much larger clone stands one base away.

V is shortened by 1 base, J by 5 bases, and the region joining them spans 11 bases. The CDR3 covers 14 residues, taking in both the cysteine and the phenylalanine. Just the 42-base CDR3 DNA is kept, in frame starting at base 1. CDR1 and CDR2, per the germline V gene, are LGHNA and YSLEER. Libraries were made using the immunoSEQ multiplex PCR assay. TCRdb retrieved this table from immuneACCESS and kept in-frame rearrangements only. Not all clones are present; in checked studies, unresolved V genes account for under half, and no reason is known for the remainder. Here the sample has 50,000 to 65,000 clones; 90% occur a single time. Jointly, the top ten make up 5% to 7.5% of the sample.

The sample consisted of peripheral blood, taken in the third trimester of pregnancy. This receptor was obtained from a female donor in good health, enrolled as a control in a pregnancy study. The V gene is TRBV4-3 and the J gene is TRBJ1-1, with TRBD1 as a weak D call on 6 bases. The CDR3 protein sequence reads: CASSQGQGHTEAFF. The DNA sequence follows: TGCGCCAGCAGCCAAGGGCAGGGGCATACTGAAGCTTTCTTT.